This T cell receptor beta chain was identified during a study of Ad26.COV2.S vaccination and SARS-CoV-2 variants. Study overall: Administration of Ad26.COV2.S was intramuscular, either once or twice 56 days apart. Study-wide results and limits: Following vaccination, spike-specific CD8+ and CD4+ T cell responses reportedly exhibited substantial breadth.

Described treatment: approximately 18 received Ad26.COV2.S at low or high dose, single or two shots; five or six received placebo; per-sample allocation not given. Sample collection was performed on day 63 after the first vaccine or placebo injection. Profiled with immunoSEQ multiplex PCR; TCRdb holds only in-frame clones, not every one. The sample shows about 240,000 clones, 85% to 90% of them seen only once. Germline assignment: CDR1 SGHAT and CDR2 FQDESV (reference sequence). The CDR3 covers 16 residues. V shed 5 bases and J shed 1 base, with 18 bases lying between them. About this clone: Its matching antigen is unknown.

This material consisted of peripheral blood, taken in a trial of Ad26.COV2.S vaccine versus placebo. The receptor was isolated from a person aged 18-60 years who received the Ad26.COV2.S COVID-19 vaccine or a placebo. This chain links TRBV11-1 with TRBJ2-7; D gene unclear. The CDR3 DNA sequence: TGTGCCAGCAGCCCCCCGGACGGCCAGGATTCCTACGAGCAGTACTTC. Amino acids: CASSPPDGQDSYEQYF.